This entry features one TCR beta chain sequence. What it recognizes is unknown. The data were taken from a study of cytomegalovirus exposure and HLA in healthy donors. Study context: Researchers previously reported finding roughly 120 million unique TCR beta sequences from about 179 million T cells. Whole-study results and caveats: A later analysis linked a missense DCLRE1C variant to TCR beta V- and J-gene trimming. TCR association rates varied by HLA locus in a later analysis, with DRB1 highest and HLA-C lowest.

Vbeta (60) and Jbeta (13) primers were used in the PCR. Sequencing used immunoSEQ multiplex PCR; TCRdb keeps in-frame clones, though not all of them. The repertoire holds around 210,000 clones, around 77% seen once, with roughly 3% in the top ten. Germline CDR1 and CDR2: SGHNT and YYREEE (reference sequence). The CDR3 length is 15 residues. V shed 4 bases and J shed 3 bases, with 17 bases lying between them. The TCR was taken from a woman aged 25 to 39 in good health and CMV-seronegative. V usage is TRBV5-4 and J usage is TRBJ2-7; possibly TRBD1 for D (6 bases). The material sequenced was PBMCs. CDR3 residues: CASSPFLGADYEQYF. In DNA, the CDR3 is TGTGCCAGCAGCCCCTTTCTGGGGGCAGACTACGAGCAGTACTTC.